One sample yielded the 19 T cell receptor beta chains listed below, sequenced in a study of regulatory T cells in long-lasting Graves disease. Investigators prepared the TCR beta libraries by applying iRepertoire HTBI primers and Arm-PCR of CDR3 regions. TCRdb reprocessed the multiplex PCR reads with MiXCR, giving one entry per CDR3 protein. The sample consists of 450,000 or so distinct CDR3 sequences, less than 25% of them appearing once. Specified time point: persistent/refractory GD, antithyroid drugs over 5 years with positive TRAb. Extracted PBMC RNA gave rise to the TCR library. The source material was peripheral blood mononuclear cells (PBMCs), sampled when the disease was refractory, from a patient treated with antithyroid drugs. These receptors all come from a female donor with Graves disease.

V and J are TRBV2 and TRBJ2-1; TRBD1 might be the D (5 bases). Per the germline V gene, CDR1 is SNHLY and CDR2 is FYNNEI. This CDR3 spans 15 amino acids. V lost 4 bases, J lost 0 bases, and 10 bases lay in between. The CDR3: CASSVGVSSYNEQFF. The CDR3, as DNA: TGTGCCAGCAGTGTAGGGGTTTCCTCCTACAATGAGCAGTTCTTC.

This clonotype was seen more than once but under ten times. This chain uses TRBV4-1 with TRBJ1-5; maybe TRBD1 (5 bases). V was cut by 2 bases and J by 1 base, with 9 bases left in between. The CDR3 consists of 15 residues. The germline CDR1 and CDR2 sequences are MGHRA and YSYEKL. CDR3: CASSQMGQSNQPQHF. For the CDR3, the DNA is TGCGCCAGCAGCCAAATGGGGCAGAGCAATCAGCCCCAGCATTTT.

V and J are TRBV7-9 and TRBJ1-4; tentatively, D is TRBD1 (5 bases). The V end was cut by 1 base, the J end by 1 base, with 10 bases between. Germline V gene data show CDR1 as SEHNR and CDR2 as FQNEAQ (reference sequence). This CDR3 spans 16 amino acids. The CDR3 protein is CASSLEGEGTNEKLFF. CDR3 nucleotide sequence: TGTGCCAGCAGCTTAGAAGGGGAGGGAACTAATGAAAAACTGTTTTTT.

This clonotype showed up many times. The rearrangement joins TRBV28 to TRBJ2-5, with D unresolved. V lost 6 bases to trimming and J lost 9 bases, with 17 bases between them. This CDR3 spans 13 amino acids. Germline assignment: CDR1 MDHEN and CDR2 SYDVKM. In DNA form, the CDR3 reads TGTGCCAGCAGAACAAACAGCGCCCGGCCCCAGTACTTC. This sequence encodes CASRTNSARPQYF.

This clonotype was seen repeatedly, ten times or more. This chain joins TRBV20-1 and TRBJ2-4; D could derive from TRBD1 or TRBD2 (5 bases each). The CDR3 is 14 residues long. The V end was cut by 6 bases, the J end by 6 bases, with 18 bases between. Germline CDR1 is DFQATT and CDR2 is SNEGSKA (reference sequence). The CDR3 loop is CSAALQGRGNIQYF. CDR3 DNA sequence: TGCAGTGCCGCACTCCAGGGCCGGGGAAACATTCAGTACTTC.

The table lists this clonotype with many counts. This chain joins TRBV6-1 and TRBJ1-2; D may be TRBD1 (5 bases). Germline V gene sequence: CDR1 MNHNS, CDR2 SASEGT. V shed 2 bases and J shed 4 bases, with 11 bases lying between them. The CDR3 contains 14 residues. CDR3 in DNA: TGTGCCAGCAGTGAAACGGGGCGCACCTATGGCTACACCTTC. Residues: CASSETGRTYGYTF.

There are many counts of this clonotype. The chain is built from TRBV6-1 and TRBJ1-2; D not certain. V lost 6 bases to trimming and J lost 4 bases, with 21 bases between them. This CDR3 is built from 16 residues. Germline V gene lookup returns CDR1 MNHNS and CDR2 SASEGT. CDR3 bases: TGTGCCAGCAGCCGCCTGGCGACACCCGAGGGCTATGGCTACACCTTC. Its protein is CASSRLATPEGYGYTF.

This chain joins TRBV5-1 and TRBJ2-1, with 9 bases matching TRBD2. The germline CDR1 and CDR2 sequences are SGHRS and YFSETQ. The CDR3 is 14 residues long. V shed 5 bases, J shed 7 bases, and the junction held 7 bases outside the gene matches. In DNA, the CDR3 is TGCGCCAGCAGTTATGCGGGAGGGCTGAATGAGCAGTTCTTC. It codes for CASSYAGGLNEQFF. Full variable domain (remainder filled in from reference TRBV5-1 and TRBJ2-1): KAGVTQTPRYLIKTRGQQVTLSCSPISGHRSVSWYQQTPGQGLQFLFEYFSETQRNKGNFPGRFSGRQFSNSRSEMNVSTLELGDSALYLCASSYAGGLNEQFFGPGTRLTVL.

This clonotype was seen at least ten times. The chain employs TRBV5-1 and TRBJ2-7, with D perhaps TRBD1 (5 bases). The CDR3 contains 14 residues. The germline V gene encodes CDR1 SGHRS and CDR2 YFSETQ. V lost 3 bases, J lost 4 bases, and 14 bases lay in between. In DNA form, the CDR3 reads TGCGCCAGCAGCTCCGCAGGGTCGGGTTACGAGCAGTACTTC. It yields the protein CASSSAGSGYEQYF.

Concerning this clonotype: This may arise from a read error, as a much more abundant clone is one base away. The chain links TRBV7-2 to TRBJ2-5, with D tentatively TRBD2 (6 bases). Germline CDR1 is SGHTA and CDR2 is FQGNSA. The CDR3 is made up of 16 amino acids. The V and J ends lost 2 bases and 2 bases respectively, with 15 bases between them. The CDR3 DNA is TGTGCCAGCAGCTTATCCCCCTCGGAGGGGCAAGAGACCCAGTACTTC. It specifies CASSLSPSEGQETQYF.

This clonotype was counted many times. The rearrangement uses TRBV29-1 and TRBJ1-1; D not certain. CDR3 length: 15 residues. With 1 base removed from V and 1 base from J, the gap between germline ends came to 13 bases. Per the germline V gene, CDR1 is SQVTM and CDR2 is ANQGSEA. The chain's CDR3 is CSVEVWRLGNTEAFF. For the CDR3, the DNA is TGCAGCGTTGAAGTTTGGAGGTTGGGGAACACTGAAGCTTTCTTT.

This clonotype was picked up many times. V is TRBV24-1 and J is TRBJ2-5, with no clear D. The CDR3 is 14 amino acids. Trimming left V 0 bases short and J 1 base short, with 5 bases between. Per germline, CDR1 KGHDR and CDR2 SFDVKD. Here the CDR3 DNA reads TGTGCCACCAGTGATTTGGGCACCCAAGAGACCCAGTACTTC. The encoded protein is CATSDLGTQETQYF.

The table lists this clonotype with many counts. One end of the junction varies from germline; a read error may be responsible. CDR3 in amino acids: CASSSGTATYEQYF. The CDR3 nucleotides are TGTGCCAGCAGCTCCGGGACGGCGACCTACGAGCAGTACTTC. This chain joins TRBV5-1 and TRBJ2-7; D might be TRBD1 or TRBD2, each matching 5 bases. Germline lookup yields CDR1 SGHRS and CDR2 YFSETQ. The CDR3 length is 14 residues.

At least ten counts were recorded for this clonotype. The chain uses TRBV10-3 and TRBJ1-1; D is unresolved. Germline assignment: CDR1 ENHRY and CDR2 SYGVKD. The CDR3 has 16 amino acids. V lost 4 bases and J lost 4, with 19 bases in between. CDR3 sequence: CAISASGPTLGTEAFF. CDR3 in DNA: TGTGCCATCAGTGCTTCGGGCCCCACCCTGGGCACTGAAGCTTTCTTT.

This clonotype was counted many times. The CDR3 sequence: CASSVGSGIETQYF. As DNA, the CDR3 is TGTGCCAGCAGCGTAGGGTCAGGGATAGAGACCCAGTACTTC. V is TRBV9 and J is TRBJ2-5; D is possibly TRBD1 (5 bases). Per germline, CDR1 SGDLS and CDR2 YYNGEE. The CDR3 runs 14 residues. V lost 0 bases to trimming and J lost 4 bases, with 10 bases between them.

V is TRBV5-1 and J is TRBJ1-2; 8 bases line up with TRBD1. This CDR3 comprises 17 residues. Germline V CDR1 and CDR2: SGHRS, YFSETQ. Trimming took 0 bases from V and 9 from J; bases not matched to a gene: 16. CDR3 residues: CASSLVGSGQDHKSYTF. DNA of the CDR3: TGCGCCAGCAGCTTGGTTGGTTCGGGACAGGATCACAAAAGCTACACCTTC.

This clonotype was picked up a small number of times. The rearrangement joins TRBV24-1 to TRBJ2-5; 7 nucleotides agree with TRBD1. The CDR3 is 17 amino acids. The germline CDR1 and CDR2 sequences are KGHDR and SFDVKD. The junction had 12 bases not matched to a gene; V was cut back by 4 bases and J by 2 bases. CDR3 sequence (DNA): TGTGCCACCAGTGAACCCGTGGGCAGGGGGATACAAGAGACCCAGTACTTC. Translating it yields CATSEPVGRGIQETQYF.

In DNA form, the CDR3 reads TGTGCCAGTAGTGTACTAGCGGGAGGGCATTATGAGCAGTTCTTC. Its protein is CASSVLAGGHYEQFF. The V and J genes are TRBV19 and TRBJ2-1; 13 bases are shared with TRBD2. With V trimmed by 5 bases and J by 8 bases, 6 bases remained unmatched. This CDR3 spans 15 amino acids. Germline V gene lookup returns CDR1 LNHDA and CDR2 SQIVND (reference sequence). The variable domain in full, completed from reference TRBV19 and TRBJ2-1, reads DGGITQSPKYLFRKEGQNVTLSCEQNLNHDAMYWYRQDPGQGLRLIYYSQIVNDFQKGDIAEGYSVSREKKESFPLTVTSAQKNPTAFYLCASSVLAGGHYEQFFGPGTRLTVL.

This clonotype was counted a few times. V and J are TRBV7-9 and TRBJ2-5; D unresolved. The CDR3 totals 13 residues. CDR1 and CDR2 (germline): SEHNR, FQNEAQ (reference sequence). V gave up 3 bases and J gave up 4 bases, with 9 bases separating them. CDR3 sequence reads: CASSFRGPETQYF. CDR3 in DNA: TGTGCCAGCAGCTTTAGAGGCCCAGAGACCCAGTACTTC.